This T cell receptor (beta chain) was observed in a study of Ad26.COV2.S vaccination and SARS-CoV-2 variants. This table comes from immunoSEQ multiplex PCR, and its TCRdb copy is limited to in-frame clones, with some not included. The sample includes about 400,000 clones, around 89% of them seen just once. Regarding treatment: around 19 received Ad26.COV2.S at low or high dose, single or two shots; about five received placebo; per-sample allocation not given. The samples date from day 63 after the first vaccine or placebo injection. Built on an Ad26 vector, the vaccine expressed Wuhan-strain SARS-CoV-2 spike. In germline, CDR1 is MGHDK, CDR2 SYGVNS. The CDR3 extends over 15 amino acids. V trimming: 6 bases; J trimming: 2 bases; junction bases outside the gene matches: 3.

This TCR was sampled from a person aged 18-60 years who received the Ad26.COV2.S COVID-19 vaccine or a placebo. The J gene is TRBJ2-2, the V gene TRBV25-1; 10 positions match TRBD1. The sample here was peripheral blood, taken in a trial of Ad26.COV2.S vaccine versus placebo. The CDR3 spells CASSRDRGNTGELFF. CDR3 sequence (DNA): TGTGCCAGCAGCCGGGACAGGGGTAACACCGGGGAGCTGTTTTTT. The full variable domain, with the rest looked up from reference TRBV25-1 and TRBJ2-2, is EADIYQTPRYLVIGTGKKITLECSQTMGHDKMYWYQQDPGMELHLIHYSYGVNSTEKGDLSSESTVSRIRTEHFPLTLESARPSHTSQYLCASSRDRGNTGELFFGEGSRLTVL.